The 24 T cell receptor beta chains listed next were all sequenced from one sample in a study of sequential checkpoint blockade in melanoma. Assay used: immunoSEQ multiplex PCR; TCRdb lists only in-frame clones, some missing. This table has roughly 20,000 clones, roughly four fifths appearing once. Treatment: randomized to nivolumab then ipilimumab (arm A) or the reverse (arm B). This specimen consisted of CD8+ T cells sorted from blood (inferred from file names), obtained from a patient given nivolumab and ipilimumab in sequence. These receptors came from a human donor with melanoma.

The chain has TRBV7-9 and TRBJ2-1; D call uncertain. The V gene's germline CDR1 is SEHNR and CDR2 FQNEAQ (reference sequence). The CDR3 length is 14 residues. V was trimmed by 5 bases and J by 8 bases, leaving 16 bases between them. CDR3: CASSLFGSFDEQFF. The CDR3 coding sequence is TGTGCCAGCAGCCTGTTCGGTAGCTTCGATGAGCAGTTCTTC.

For this clone: At one end the junction does not follow the germline gene, possibly because of a read error. The CDR3: CAISSGTSGGVAGSF. The CDR3 nucleotides read TGTGCCATCAGTTCAGGGACTAGCGGGGGGGTAGCGGGTTCTTTT. The V call is TRBV10-3, the J call TRBJ2-3, with TRBD2 matching over 16 bases. Germline V gene data show CDR1 as ENHRY and CDR2 as SYGVKD. The CDR3 runs 15 residues.

The V and J genes are TRBV10-2 and TRBJ1-1, with D possibly TRBD1 on 5 matching bases. This CDR3 is 11 amino acids long. The germline V and J ends were trimmed by 6 bases and 6 bases, with 8 bases remaining between them. CDR1 WSHSY and CDR2 SAAADI come from the germline V gene. The CDR3 sequence is CASSSGAEAFF. The CDR3 DNA reads as TGCGCCAGCAGCTCGGGGGCTGAAGCTTTCTTT.

The chain carries TRBV6-5 and TRBJ2-7; maybe TRBD2 (5 bases). V was trimmed by 9 bases and J by 3 bases, leaving 21 bases between them. The CDR3 is made up of 15 amino acids. Germline V gene lookup returns CDR1 MNHEY and CDR2 SVGAGI. The CDR3 loop is CASGIGLRGNYEQYF. The CDR3 DNA reads TGTGCCAGTGGTATTGGGCTCCGGGGAAACTACGAGCAGTACTTC.

The V gene is TRBV27, the J gene TRBJ2-3; 11 nucleotides align to TRBD2. With 3 bases clipped from V and 2 bases from J, the junction kept 4 bases outside the gene matches. CDR1 MNHEY and CDR2 SMNVEV come from the germline V gene (reference sequence). There are 16 residues in the CDR3. CDR3 sequence reads: CASSLIAGGPTDTQYF. For the CDR3, the DNA is TGTGCCAGCAGTTTGATAGCGGGGGGGCCCACAGATACGCAGTATTTT.

The chain is built from TRBV6-1 and TRBJ2-7, with D possibly matching TRBD2 (6 bases). V was cut by 5 bases and J by 2 bases, with 13 bases left in between. The CDR3 spans 14 residues. Germline V gene sequence: CDR1 MNHNS, CDR2 SASEGT. The CDR3 loop is CASSKGTATYEQYF. Here the CDR3 DNA reads TGTGCCAGCAGTAAAGGGACTGCTACCTACGAGCAGTACTTC.

CDR3 nucleotide sequence: TGTGCCAGCAGTGTGGAGGGACAGGGTTCTGCCTACGAGCAGTACTTC. Translation: CASSVEGQGSAYEQYF. The chain carries TRBV2 and TRBJ2-7, with 9 bases aligning to TRBD1. Germline V gene sequence: CDR1 SNHLY, CDR2 FYNNEI. Trimming removed 4 bases from V and 2 bases from J; junction bases left unmatched: 9. The length of the CDR3 is 16 residues.

V gene TRBV4-2 combines with J gene TRBJ2-3, with 9 bases that match TRBD2. This CDR3 spans 14 amino acids. CDR1 LGHNA and CDR2 YNFKEQ come from the germline V gene. Losses at the gene ends were 2 bases for V and 6 bases for J; bases not matched to a gene: 3. As DNA, the CDR3 is TGTGCCAGCAGCCAATCTGCGGGGGGGGATACGCAGTATTTT. Amino acid sequence: CASSQSAGGDTQYF.

The chain is built from TRBV7-8 and TRBJ1-6; 8 nucleotides agree with TRBD1. Germline V gene data show CDR1 as SGHVS and CDR2 as FQNEAQ. This CDR3 region has 15 residues. Trimming cost V 3 bases and J 9 bases; bases outside gene matches: 7. This chain's CDR3 is CASSFRGQVFSPLHF. CDR3 sequence (DNA): TGTGCCAGCAGCTTCAGGGGGCAGGTGTTTTCACCCCTCCACTTT. The whole variable domain, remainder taken from reference TRBV7-8 and TRBJ1-6, is GAGVSQSPRYKVAKRGQDVALRCDPISGHVSLFWYQQALGQGPEFLTYFQNEAQLDKSGLPSDRFFAERPEGSVSTLKIQRTQQEDSAVYLCASSFRGQVFSPLHFGNGTRLTVT.

V gene TRBV4-3 combines with J gene TRBJ2-5; D gene unclear. The CDR3 extends over 17 amino acids. V was clipped by 1 base and J by 6 bases, with 21 bases between them. Germline loops: CDR1 LGHNA, CDR2 YSLEER. CDR3 coding DNA: TGCGCCAGCAGCCAAGGCCCTAGACTCGGCGAATCAAAGACCCAGTACTTC. As protein: CASSQGPRLGESKTQYF.

This rearrangement joins TRBV7-3 to TRBJ2-5; 8 nucleotides agree with TRBD2. CDR3 length equals 13 residues. The ends lost 4 bases at V and 4 bases at J; junction bases unmatched: 2. Germline CDR1 is SGHTA and CDR2 is FQGTGA. The CDR3 DNA reads TGTGCCAGCAGCTATCTAGCGGGAGAGACCCAGTACTTC. Translation gives CASSYLAGETQYF.

The rearrangement joins TRBV4-1 to TRBJ2-6, with 7 bases that match TRBD1. CDR1 is MGHRA and CDR2 is YSYEKL in the germline V gene. With 4 bases clipped from V and 1 base from J, the junction kept 7 bases outside the gene matches. This CDR3 region has 17 residues. CDR3 residues: CASSRKETGSGANVLTF. The CDR3 DNA reads as TGCGCCAGCAGCCGAAAGGAGACAGGGTCTGGGGCCAACGTCCTGACTTTC.

The chain combines TRBV5-8 with TRBJ2-2; the D is unclear. The V gene lost 2 bases and the J gene lost 4 bases, with 3 bases spanning the gap. Germline values: CDR1 SGHTS, CDR2 YDEGEE. This CDR3 is 12 amino acids long. CDR3 in DNA: TGTGCCAGCAGCTTCGGCACCGGGGAGCTGTTTTTT. This gives the protein CASSFGTGELFF. The full variable domain, completed using reference TRBV5-8 and TRBJ2-2, is EAGVTQSPTHLIKTRGQQATLRCSPISGHTSVYWYQQALGLGLQFLLWYDEGEERNRGNFPPRFSGRQFPNYSSELNVNALELEDSALYLCASSFGTGELFFGEGSRLTVL.

This clone is a singleton in its sample. This chain connects TRBV4-1 to TRBJ1-1, with 8 bases lining up with TRBD1. J gave up 3 bases and V 4 bases, and 4 bases lay outside the gene matches. The CDR3 runs 14 residues. Per germline, CDR1 MGHRA and CDR2 YSYEKL. The CDR3 is CASSLTTGDTEAFF. The CDR3 DNA follows: TGCGCCAGCAGCCTAACGACAGGGGACACTGAAGCTTTCTTT.

The gene calls are TRBV29-1 and TRBJ2-1; D possibly corresponds to TRBD2 (6 bases). CDR1 and CDR2 (germline): SQVTM, ANQGSEA. This CDR3 region has 16 residues. The germline V and J ends were trimmed by 1 base and 0 bases, with 13 bases remaining between them. CDR3 protein: CSVEGVPGGSYNEQFF. As DNA, the CDR3 is TGCAGCGTTGAAGGGGTCCCCGGGGGCTCCTACAATGAGCAGTTCTTC.

The chain carries TRBV12-5 and TRBJ1-2; TRBD1 matches 12 bases. In germline, CDR1 is LGHNT, CDR2 FRNRAP. The V and J ends lost 0 bases and 4 bases, in that order; junction bases with no gene match: 6. CDR3 length: 17 amino acids. The CDR3: CASGLVLGTGGAYGYTF. The CDR3 DNA is TGTGCTAGTGGTTTGGTACTGGGGACAGGGGGCGCCTATGGCTACACCTTC.

DNA of the CDR3: TGTGCCAGCAGCAAGGGGGAGGGTAGGACAGATACGCAGTATTTT. Amino acid sequence: CASSKGEGRTDTQYF. This chain connects TRBV28 to TRBJ2-3, with D maybe TRBD2 (7 bases). The V gene lost 6 bases and the J gene lost 3 bases, with 16 bases spanning the gap. This CDR3 is built from 15 residues. Germline values: CDR1 MDHEN, CDR2 SYDVKM.

V usage is TRBV19 and J usage is TRBJ2-5; TRBD1 might be the D (5 bases). Germline-derived CDR1 and CDR2 are LNHDA and SQIVND (reference sequence). The CDR3 has 16 amino acids. The germline V and J ends were trimmed by 1 base and 5 bases, with 17 bases remaining between them. In nucleotides, the CDR3 is TGTGCCAGTAGTATAGCCACAGGTCCTAGACAGGAGACCCAGTACTTC. It codes for CASSIATGPRQETQYF.

In this sample, this clone turned up once. The V gene is TRBV4-3, the J gene TRBJ2-5; unclear D gene. V was clipped by 0 bases and J by 2 bases, with 16 bases between them. This CDR3 region has 17 residues. Germline assignment: CDR1 LGHNA and CDR2 YSLEER. CDR3 in amino acids: CASSQEVRGTLQETQYF. The CDR3 DNA follows: TGCGCCAGCAGCCAAGAAGTGCGCGGAACACTACAAGAGACCCAGTACTTC.

The rearrangement links TRBV11-1 to TRBJ2-1; TRBD1 matches 11 bases. In germline, CDR1 is SGHAT, CDR2 FQDESV (reference sequence). The CDR3 covers 16 residues. The V and J ends lost 4 bases and 4 bases, in that order; junction bases with no gene match: 6. This CDR3 reads CASSSWTGGRYNEQFF. The CDR3 DNA follows: TGTGCCAGCAGCTCGTGGACAGGGGGCAGATACAATGAGCAGTTCTTC.

The chain joins TRBV2 to TRBJ1-5, with D perhaps TRBD1 (5 bases). Germline CDR1 is SNHLY and CDR2 is FYNNEI. The germline V and J ends were trimmed by 3 bases and 7 bases, with 7 bases remaining between them. The CDR3 runs to 12 residues. The CDR3 spells CASSDGGQPQHF. DNA for the CDR3: TGTGCCAGCAGTGATGGGGGGCAGCCCCAGCATTTT.

The chain carries TRBV5-6 and TRBJ1-5, with a weak D call TRBD1 (5 bases). V lost 2 bases and J lost 9, with 9 bases in between. The CDR3 sequence is 12 residues long. Germline CDR1 is SGHDT and CDR2 is YYEEEE. CDR3 region: CASSLGVGPQHF. The CDR3 nucleotides are TGTGCCAGCAGCTTAGGGGTCGGGCCCCAGCATTTT.

The V and J genes are TRBV11-2 and TRBJ1-6, with 8 bases lining up with TRBD1. V dropped 1 base and J dropped 4; count of bases not matched to a gene: 9. This CDR3 comprises 18 residues. CDR1 and CDR2 from the germline V gene are SGHAT and FQNNGV. The CDR3 sequence is CASSLVESGGPYNSPLHF. CDR3 in DNA: TGTGCCAGCAGCTTAGTAGAGTCAGGGGGCCCTTATAATTCACCCCTCCACTTT.

This chain connects TRBV6-5 to TRBJ2-5; D might be TRBD1 (6 bases). The V gene's germline CDR1 is MNHEY and CDR2 SVGAGI. The V and J ends lost 7 bases and 4 bases respectively, with 16 bases between them. The CDR3 loop spans 14 amino acids. The CDR3 nucleotides read TGTGCCAGCACCAAGACCCGAGGGGGAGAGACCCAGTACTTC. This gives the protein CASTKTRGGETQYF.